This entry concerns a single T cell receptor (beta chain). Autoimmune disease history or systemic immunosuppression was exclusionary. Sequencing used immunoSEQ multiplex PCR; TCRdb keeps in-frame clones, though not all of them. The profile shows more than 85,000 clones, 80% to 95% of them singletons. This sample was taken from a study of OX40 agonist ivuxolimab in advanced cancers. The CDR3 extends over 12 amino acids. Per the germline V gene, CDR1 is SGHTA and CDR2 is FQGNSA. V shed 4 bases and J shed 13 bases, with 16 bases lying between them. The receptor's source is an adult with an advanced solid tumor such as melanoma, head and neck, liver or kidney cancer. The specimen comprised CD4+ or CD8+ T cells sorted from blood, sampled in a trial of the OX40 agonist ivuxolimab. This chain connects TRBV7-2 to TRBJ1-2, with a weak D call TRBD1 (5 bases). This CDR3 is CASSSGTGGGTF. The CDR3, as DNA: TGTGCCAGCAGCTCAGGAACCGGGGGAGGCACCTTC.